Listed below are T cell receptor beta chains from one sample, sequenced in a study of blood T cells in healthy people across ages. TCRdb used MiXCR to reprocess the 5' RACE reads, holding one entry per CDR3 protein. The table has 750,000 to 950,000 distinct CDR3 sequences, roughly 50% seen once; the top ten hold around 41%. Sequenced input: blood. Receptor source: a man of 80 years or more in good health. Each CDR3 is given with its conserved first and last residue. Rows give clone size only sometimes, using once, few, many, or a class for an expanded clone.

j_call clone_size v_call cdr3_aa
TRBJ2-7 once TRBV7-3 CANSLTGGRLYEQYF
TRBJ2-5 many TRBV29-1 CSVAEGRETQYF
TRBJ2-1 many TRBV7-9 CASSPRLAAYNEQFF
- few TRBV5-1 CASSLVGLGTDEQYF
TRBJ1-2 - TRBV20-1 CSARVQAGGGYTF
TRBJ2-1 once TRBV6-1 CASTATTGGYEQFF
TRBJ1-1 - TRBV20-1 CSAPWTGTGDTEAFF
TRBJ2-1 - TRBV6-6 CASSYPQGESYNEQFF
TRBJ2-3 - TRBV9 CASSGTSGPTDTQYF
TRBJ1-2 - TRBV2 CASRDRAGYGYTF
TRBJ2-1 few TRBV21-1 CASSNPGTENEQFF
TRBJ2-4 - TRBV28 CASSLSAWDGRNIQYF
- - TRBV20-1 CSATPGVETYEQYF
- few TRBV20-1 CSARVADYGGGGNEQYF
TRBJ2-1 - TRBV6-2/TRBV6-3 CASIRTSGGDYNEQFF
TRBJ2-3 - TRBV6-5 CASRPPGADTQYF
TRBJ2-2 - TRBV20-1 CSARKGAGELFF
TRBJ2-5 - TRBV11-2 CASSPSLETQYF
- - TRBV29-1 CGVERGARYEQYF
TRBJ2-5 - TRBV5-1 CASSLDPGGQETQYF
TRBJ2-1 - TRBV20-1 CSPRSPSGGDNEQFF
TRBJ2-1 - TRBV6-6 CASSYSNALRYNEQFF
TRBJ2-7 - TRBV11-3 CASSQSPSVGYEQYF
TRBJ1-6 few TRBV5-1 CASSQDRSNSPLHF
TRBJ2-3 few TRBV27 CASSQPWGSGTDTQYF
TRBJ1-5 - TRBV21-1 CASSKARNQPQHF
TRBJ2-7 few TRBV5-1 CASSEGGTSSYEQYF
TRBJ2-5 - TRBV20-1 CSVKLKETQYF
TRBJ2-7 - TRBV7-2 CASSPQTSSAYEQYF
TRBJ2-1 few TRBV4-1 CASSQLAGTYNEQFF
TRBJ1-5 - TRBV2 CASAVGSTGDNQPQHF
TRBJ2-5 - TRBV7-9 CASSLISGGGEETQYF
TRBJ1-5 - TRBV2 CASSEGNSNQPQHF
TRBJ2-1 - TRBV7-8 CASSLQYGTSPYNEQFF
TRBJ1-5 - TRBV21-1 CASRRTRNQPQHF
TRBJ2-5 - TRBV2 CASSFMGRGSETQYF
TRBJ2-3 - TRBV28 CASSSAATSGHRYAYF
TRBJ2-7 - TRBV12-3/TRBV12-4 CASSRGATGHNYEQYF
TRBJ2-1 many TRBV29-1 CSVAQVTGNEQFF
TRBJ1-3 once TRBV20-1 CSAPGPGSGNTIYF
TRBJ1-2 few TRBV5-6 CASSPTLDSGNYGYTF